Presented here are 8 T cell receptor beta chains from one specimen sequenced in a study of blood T cell repertoires in COVID-19. The data were produced by immunoSEQ multiplex PCR, yet TCRdb's version contains in-frame clones alone and is incomplete. In the table there are roughly 170,000 clones, around 82% of which are singletons. Sequencing input: peripheral blood. Receptors were obtained from a man aged 60-69 years who had recovered from COVID-19.

This clone was counted once. This chain links TRBV6-5 with TRBJ1-2; D might be TRBD1 (5 bases). The CDR3 sequence is 14 residues long. The V end lost 4 bases, the J end lost 8 bases, and 17 bases lay between the germline ends. The V gene's germline CDR1 is MNHEY and CDR2 SVGAGI. This CDR3 is CASSSAGGGYGYTF. CDR3 DNA: TGTGCCAGCAGTTCCGCGGGTGGGGGGTACGGCTACACCTTC.

The chain employs TRBV12-3 or TRBV12-4 and TRBJ2-3; weak D call: TRBD2 (5 bases). V was shortened by 6 bases and J by 6 bases, with 13 bases between the two germline ends. The CDR3 length is 13 residues. The CDR3 reads CASRYPGVDTQYF. DNA of the CDR3: TGTGCCAGCAGATACCCCGGGGTGGATACGCAGTATTTT.

The genes are TRBV19 and TRBJ1-4; tentatively, D is TRBD1 (5 bases). Germline values: CDR1 LNHDA, CDR2 SQIVND (reference sequence). The CDR3 is 13 residues long. Trimming cost V 6 bases and J 5 bases, with 10 bases left between them. The CDR3 here is CASSDSSNEKLFF. For the CDR3, the DNA is TGTGCCAGTAGCGACAGTAGCAATGAAAAACTGTTTTTT.

CDR3 sequence reads: CATSGPGGHPGANVLTF. In DNA, the CDR3 is TGTGCCACCAGTGGGCCCGGGGGTCACCCTGGGGCCAACGTCCTGACTTTC. This chain links TRBV24-1 with TRBJ2-6, with D maybe TRBD2 (6 bases). The V end lost 5 bases, the J end lost 2 bases, and 15 bases lay between the germline ends. Germline V gives CDR1 KGHDR, CDR2 SFDVKD. The CDR3 consists of 17 residues.

This sequence joins TRBV19 and TRBJ2-2; 8 positions match TRBD2. The trim removed 7 bases at V and 3 bases at J, leaving 10 bases unmatched. Looked up from germline, CDR1 is LNHDA and CDR2 is SQIVND (reference sequence). The CDR3 is 16 amino acids. CDR3 DNA sequence: TGTGCCAGTAAGGAAAGCGGGGGCTGGGACACCGGGGAGCTGTTTTTT. It is translated as CASKESGGWDTGELFF. Variable domain in full (rest from reference TRBV19 and TRBJ2-2): DGGITQSPKYLFRKEGQNVTLSCEQNLNHDAMYWYRQDPGQGLRLIYYSQIVNDFQKGDIAEGYSVSREKKESFPLTVTSAQKNPTAFYLCASKESGGWDTGELFFGEGSRLTVL.

The chain couples TRBV4-1 to TRBJ2-2, with D perhaps matching TRBD2 (6 bases). Germline values: CDR1 MGHRA, CDR2 YSYEKL. This CDR3 is built from 17 residues. The ends were cut back, 3 bases at V and 2 bases at J, with 16 bases in the middle. The DNA of the CDR3 is TGCGCCAGCAGCCACCGCCTCGGGACTCTTAACACCGGGGAGCTGTTTTTT. Its protein product is CASSHRLGTLNTGELFF.

This chain uses TRBV10-1 with TRBJ1-1; D perhaps matches TRBD1 (5 bases). CDR3 size: 13 residues. Per the germline V gene, CDR1 is WNHNN and CDR2 is SYGVQD (reference sequence). V shed 4 bases and J shed 0 bases, with 6 bases lying between them. CDR3 sequence (DNA): TGCGCCAGCAGTGGGGGCTTGAACACTGAAGCTTTCTTT. Protein: CASSGGLNTEAFF.

This clone was counted between two and nine times. The chain uses TRBV13 and TRBJ2-7; TRBD1 matches at 8 bases. Germline V gene data show CDR1 as PRHDT and CDR2 as FYEKMQ (reference sequence). V lost 6 bases and J lost 3; bases outside the gene matches: 7. The CDR3 contains 14 residues. Here the CDR3 reads CASSRPDRDYEQYF. The CDR3 region has the DNA TGTGCCAGCAGTCGGCCGGACAGGGACTACGAGCAGTACTTC.